This T cell receptor beta chain came from a study of blood T cell repertoires in COVID-19. Study context: Both acute and convalescent COVID-19 samples were obtained from the United States, Italy and Spain. In each case, the material was cDNA or gDNA derived from T cells, B-cell-depleted T cells, or PBMCs.

J lost 5 bases, V lost 2 bases, and 2 bases had no gene match. The CDR3 has 15 amino acids. Germline loops: CDR1 LNHDA, CDR2 SQIVND (reference sequence). Data came from immunoSEQ multiplex PCR; TCRdb stores just in-frame clones and leaves some out. The sample lists 200,000 to 300,000 clones; 86% were seen once. The sequencing input was peripheral blood. The sequence came from a young man with active or convalescent COVID-19. J is TRBJ1-6 and V is TRBV19; 8 bases agree with TRBD1. The CDR3 nucleotides read TGTGCCAGTAGTATAATGGGACAGGATAATTCACCCCTCCACTTT. The encoded protein is CASSIMGQDNSPLHF.